Below, 24 T cell receptor beta chains from the same sample are listed, as sequenced in a study of T-cell reconstitution after alpha-beta-depleted transplantation in children (dated by TCRdb to the mid-2010s). Library prep was done by PCR. The reads were generated on an Illumina HiSeq 2500. To normalize quantification of the TCRbeta repertoire, the TCR libraries were built with molecular barcoding that relied on unique molecular identifiers. The public reads were reprocessed in TCRdb via fastp at Q25 and MiXCR, keeping in-frame beta chains. Merged by CDR3 protein, the rows form single entries marked with the most common genes and DNA. The sample table lists about 440,000 distinct CDR3 sequences, approximately 42% of them with a count of one. 25% to 30% of the sample is taken by the ten largest. This specimen's treatment or condition label, interpreted: allogeneic hematopoietic cell transplantation with graft depleted of TCRalphabeta T cells and CD19 B cells.

This material consisted of PBMCs, taken before TCRalphabeta/CD19-depleted stem cell transplant. Receptors originate from a girl aged 2 to 10 with aplastic anemia, due to receive a stem cell transplant.

The sample holds a few counts of this clonotype. This chain connects TRBV18 to TRBJ1-5; a possible D gene is TRBD1 (5 bases). V shed 3 bases and J shed 4 bases, with 10 bases lying between them. This CDR3 region has 14 residues. Germline assignment: CDR1 KGHSH and CDR2 LQKENI. DNA for the CDR3: TGTGCCAGCTCACCCCAGGGAGTAAATCAGCCCCAGCATTTT. This gives the protein CASSPQGVNQPQHF.

This clonotype was observed a few times. The V call is TRBV2, the J call TRBJ1-1; perhaps TRBD1 as D (5 bases). Germline assignment: CDR1 SNHLY and CDR2 FYNNEI. The CDR3 has 12 residues. The V and J ends lost 6 bases and 4 bases respectively, with 9 bases between them. CDR3 protein: CASSVGGTEAFF. The CDR3 coding sequence is TGTGCCAGCAGCGTTGGGGGCACTGAAGCTTTCTTT.

In its sample, this clonotype ranks as medium-sized. This sequence joins TRBV20-1 and TRBJ2-4; TRBD2 is a possible D gene (6 bases). The germline V gene encodes CDR1 DFQATT and CDR2 SNEGSKA (reference sequence). Trimming took 7 bases from V and 7 from J, leaving 14 bases between them. CDR3 length: 12 residues. The CDR3 spells CSGGRAGNIQYF. The CDR3 nucleotides read TGCAGTGGGGGTCGGGCGGGGAACATTCAGTACTTC.

This clonotype was detected many times. V usage is TRBV4-3 and J usage is TRBJ2-7, with D perhaps TRBD1 (6 bases). Germline V CDR1 and CDR2: LGHNA, YSLEER. V was clipped by 1 base and J by 7 bases, with 11 bases between them. The CDR3 is made up of 13 amino acids. The CDR3 DNA reads TGCGCCAGCAGCCAAGTCGCACAGGGAGAGCAGTACTTC. Protein product: CASSQVAQGEQYF.

The table lists this clonotype with a count of one. The V call is TRBV19, the J call TRBJ2-1, with D perhaps TRBD1 (7 bases). Per germline, CDR1 LNHDA and CDR2 SQIVND (reference sequence). With 6 bases removed from V and 9 bases from J, the gap between germline ends came to 15 bases. The CDR3 spans 13 residues. The chain's CDR3 is CASRQGYGGEQFF. The CDR3 DNA sequence: TGTGCCAGTAGACAGGGGTACGGGGGTGAGCAGTTCTTC.

This clonotype was seen repeatedly, ten times or more. The chain is built from TRBV14 and TRBJ2-1; D gene uncertain. Germline lookup yields CDR1 SGHDN and CDR2 FVKESK. The CDR3 length is 15 residues. Deletions cut 1 base from V and 4 bases from J, with 11 bases between. The CDR3 protein is CASSQGASLYNEQFF. The CDR3, as DNA: TGTGCCAGCAGCCAAGGGGCGAGCTTATACAATGAGCAGTTCTTC.

The chain carries TRBV5-1 and TRBJ1-4; TRBD1 matches 7 bases. Trimming cost V 5 bases and J 4 bases; bases outside gene matches: 5. Germline assignment: CDR1 SGHRS and CDR2 YFSETQ. This CDR3 spans 14 amino acids. CDR3 sequence: CASRSGTVNEKLFF. The CDR3 nucleotides read TGCGCCAGCAGGTCCGGGACAGTTAATGAAAAACTGTTTTTT.

There are many counts of this clonotype. The J gene is TRBJ2-5, the V gene TRBV11-1; the D gene is possibly TRBD2 (6 bases). The V gene's germline CDR1 is SGHAT and CDR2 FQDESV (reference sequence). V gave up 5 bases and J gave up 5 bases, with 18 bases separating them. CDR3 length equals 15 residues. The CDR3 DNA sequence: TGTGCCAGCAGCCCCGATAGTGGGGACTGGGAGACCCAGTACTTC. This encodes CASSPDSGDWETQYF.

This clonotype was counted only a few times. V usage is TRBV12-3 or TRBV12-4 and J usage is TRBJ2-7; 9 bases align to TRBD1. V shed 6 bases, J shed 4 bases, and the junction held 13 bases outside the gene matches. The CDR3 contains 16 residues. CDR3 nucleotide sequence: TGTGCCAGCAGCCGATCTACCAAGACAGGGGGATACGAGCAGTACTTC. Translated, it gives CASSRSTKTGGYEQYF.

This clonotype was counted once. V gene TRBV4-2 combines with J gene TRBJ2-1, with 9 bases that match TRBD2. The J segment lost 2 bases and the V segment lost 1 base, leaving 3 bases of the junction unmatched. The CDR3 has 16 amino acids. CDR1 is LGHNA and CDR2 is YNFKEQ in the germline V gene. DNA for the CDR3: TGTGCCAGCAGCCAAGTAGCGGGGGAGGCCTACAATGAGCAGTTCTTC. Its protein is CASSQVAGEAYNEQFF.

This clonotype was counted a few times. The V call is TRBV27, the J call TRBJ1-2; 9 bases match TRBD1. This CDR3 is built from 15 residues. V shed 2 bases, J shed 4 bases, and the junction held 5 bases outside the gene matches. Germline V gene data show CDR1 as MNHEY and CDR2 as SMNVEV (reference sequence). The CDR3 nucleotides are TGTGCCAGCAGTTTAGACAGGGGGACCCTCTATGGCTACACCTTC. Its translation is CASSLDRGTLYGYTF.

With regard to this clonotype: Likely a read error: the CDR3 ends without its conserved phenylalanine or tryptophan. The chain uses TRBV7-6 and TRBJ2-5; D is unclear. The germline gives CDR1 SGHVS, CDR2 FNYEAQ. The length of the CDR3 is 13 residues. The V and J ends lost 4 bases and 4 bases respectively, with 10 bases between them. In nucleotides, the CDR3 is TGTGCCAGCAGCTCCGGGTCCCCAGAGACCCAGTACTTA. Amino acids: CASSSGSPETQYL.

This chain uses TRBV20-1 with TRBJ1-5, with D uncertain. Germline V gene data show CDR1 as DFQATT and CDR2 as SNEGSKA (reference sequence). The CDR3 contains 14 residues. Deletions cut 1 base from V and 4 bases from J, with 11 bases between. CDR3 nucleotides: TGCAGTGCTAGAGCGGACGGCTTTAATCAGCCCCAGCATTTT. It is translated as CSARADGFNQPQHF.

The chain combines TRBV7-3 with TRBJ2-1; 7 bases are a match to TRBD1. The CDR3 is made up of 19 amino acids. The J segment lost 4 bases and the V segment lost 2 bases, leaving 17 bases of the junction unmatched. Looked up from germline, CDR1 is SGHTA and CDR2 is FQGTGA. The CDR3 coding sequence is TGTGCCAGCAGCTTACCGGAAAGGTCCGGGACAGTGGGATACAATGAGCAGTTCTTC. It codes for CASSLPERSGTVGYNEQFF.

In its sample, this clonotype was seen a few times. Here the CDR3 reads CASSLIWTGEETQYF. In DNA, the CDR3 is TGTGCCAGCAGCTTGATCTGGACAGGAGAAGAGACCCAGTACTTC. V is TRBV5-5 and J is TRBJ2-5, with 7 positions matching TRBD1. The CDR3 contains 15 residues. V lost 1 base to trimming and J lost 3 bases; unmatched junction nucleotides: 6. CDR1 and CDR2 (germline): SGHKS, YYEKEE (reference sequence).

This clonotype was recorded many times. The chain has TRBV12-3 or TRBV12-4 and TRBJ2-1, with 7 positions matching TRBD2. The length of the CDR3 is 15 residues. The trim removed 7 bases at V and 4 bases at J, leaving 10 bases unmatched. The CDR3 coding sequence is TGTGCCAGCAACAACGCGGGAGCACGGTACAATGAGCAGTTCTTC. This gives the protein CASNNAGARYNEQFF.

The V call is TRBV6-5, the J call TRBJ1-1, with 9 bases that match TRBD1. Trimming cost V 2 bases and J 6 bases; bases outside gene matches: 7. The CDR3 runs to 15 residues. Germline CDR1 and CDR2: MNHEY and SVGAGI. The CDR3 is CASSYTGTGYPEAFF. CDR3 bases: TGTGCCAGCAGTTACACTGGGACAGGGTACCCTGAAGCTTTCTTT.

The V call is TRBV20-1, the J call TRBJ1-2; 7 bases agree with TRBD1. CDR1 is DFQATT, CDR2 SNEGSKA, per germline (reference sequence). CDR3 length: 15 amino acids. The V segment lost 0 bases and the J segment 4 bases; nucleotides outside the gene matches: 8. CDR3 sequence (DNA): TGCAGTGCTAGAGATGTAGGACAGGACCTCTATGGCTACACCTTC. Translated: CSARDVGQDLYGYTF.

The rearrangement links TRBV20-1 to TRBJ2-5; TRBD2 aligns across 7 bases. CDR3 length: 15 residues. Germline values: CDR1 DFQATT, CDR2 SNEGSKA (reference sequence). V lost 1 base and J lost 1; bases outside the gene matches: 6. CDR3: CSARGKRGSQETQYF. CDR3 coding DNA: TGCAGTGCTAGAGGGAAGCGGGGCTCCCAAGAGACCCAGTACTTC.

This clonotype appeared a few times. The chain joins TRBV7-9 to TRBJ2-3, with TRBD2 matching over 7 bases. CDR1 and CDR2 (germline): SEHNR, FQNEAQ (reference sequence). The CDR3 sequence is 15 residues long. The junction had 8 bases not matched to a gene; V was cut back by 7 bases and J by 1 base. Here the CDR3 DNA reads TGTGCCAGCACCCCCGGGCTAGCGGGCACAGATACGCAGTATTTT. Translating gives CASTPGLAGTDTQYF.

There are many counts of this clonotype. The J gene is TRBJ1-5, the V gene TRBV28; the match to TRBD1 covers 9 bases. This CDR3 is 15 amino acids long. Germline lookup yields CDR1 MDHEN and CDR2 SYDVKM. V shed 2 bases, J shed 4 bases, and the junction held 3 bases outside the gene matches. The CDR3 here is CASSLRGQGNQPQHF. The DNA for the CDR3 is TGTGCCAGCAGTTTAAGGGGACAGGGTAATCAGCCCCAGCATTTT.

This clonotype appeared a few times. The chain links TRBV28 to TRBJ2-1, with TRBD2 matching over 10 bases. Germline CDR1 reads MDHEN; CDR2 reads SYDVKM. Germline trimming cut 4 bases from V and 6 bases from J; bases unmatched to any gene: 3. CDR3 length: 14 amino acids. In DNA form, the CDR3 reads TGTGCCAGCAGTTCCGGGACTAGCGTCAATGAGCAGTTCTTC. Residues: CASSSGTSVNEQFF. Together with reference TRBV28 and TRBJ2-1, the CDR3 gives the full variable domain: DVKVTQSSRYLVKRTGEKVFLECVQDMDHENMFWYRQDPGLGLRLIYFSYDVKMKEKGDIPEGYSVSREKKERFSLILESASTNQTSMYLCASSSGTSVNEQFFGPGTRLTVL.

V gene TRBV20-1 combines with J gene TRBJ2-1; 9 nucleotides align to TRBD1. V was clipped by 5 bases and J by 4 bases; unmatched bases: 9. CDR1 and CDR2 (germline): DFQATT, SNEGSKA (reference sequence). CDR3 length: 15 amino acids. The CDR3 nucleotides read TGCAGTGCTTACGGTAGGGACAGGGCGTACAATGAGCAGTTCTTC. This sequence encodes CSAYGRDRAYNEQFF.

This clonotype came up many times. This rearrangement joins TRBV7-9 to TRBJ2-7; no clear D. This CDR3 region has 11 residues. From germline, CDR1 is SEHNR and CDR2 FQNEAQ (reference sequence). The V end lost 5 bases, the J end lost 3 bases, and 5 bases lay between the germline ends. Here the CDR3 reads CASSPSYEQYF. Here the CDR3 DNA reads TGTGCCAGCAGCCCCAGCTACGAGCAGTACTTC. The full variable domain, rest sourced from reference TRBV7-9 and TRBJ2-7, is DTGVSQNPRHKITKRGQNVTFRCDPISEHNRLYWYRQTLGQGPEFLTYFQNEAQLEKSRLLSDRFSAERPKGSFSTLEIQRTEQGDSAMYLCASSPSYEQYFGPGTRLTVT.